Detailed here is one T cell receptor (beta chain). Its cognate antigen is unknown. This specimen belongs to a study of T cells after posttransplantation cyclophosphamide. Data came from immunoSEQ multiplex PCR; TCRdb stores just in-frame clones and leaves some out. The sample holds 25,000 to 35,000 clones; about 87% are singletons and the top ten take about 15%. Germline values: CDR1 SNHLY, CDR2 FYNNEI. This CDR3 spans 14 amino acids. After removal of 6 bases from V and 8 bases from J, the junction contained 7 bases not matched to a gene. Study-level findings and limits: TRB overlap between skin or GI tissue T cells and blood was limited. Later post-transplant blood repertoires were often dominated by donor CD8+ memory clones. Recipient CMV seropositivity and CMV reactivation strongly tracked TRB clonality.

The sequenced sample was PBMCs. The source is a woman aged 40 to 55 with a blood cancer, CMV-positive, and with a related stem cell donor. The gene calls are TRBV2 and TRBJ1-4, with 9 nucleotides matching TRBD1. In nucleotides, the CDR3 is TGTGCCAGCAGCACAGGGGGCGGGGGAGAAAAACTGTTTTTT. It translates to CASSTGGGGEKLFF.